This T cell receptor (beta chain) was recovered during a study of early T cells in non-severe SARS-CoV-2 infection. Study background: Sequenced material consisted of bulk RNA (from unsorted whole blood), and chains were unpaired.

This clonotype came up many times. The antigen remains undetermined. Tagging with unique molecular identifiers was applied to individual cDNA molecules. TCRdb re-called the 5' RACE reads with MiXCR, one entry per CDR3 protein. This table has approximately 30,000 distinct CDR3 sequences, around 7% appearing once. This CDR3 comprises 15 residues. Trimming stripped 3 bases from V and 4 bases from J, with 15 bases between. Per the germline V gene, CDR1 is SGDLS and CDR2 is YYNGEE. Overall study findings and caveats: VDJdb matches were skewed toward anti-spike CD8 T cell responses.

The chain has TRBV9 and TRBJ2-3, with TRBD1 as a possible D gene (6 bases). Material for sequencing was whole blood. This clonotype was sampled from an adult who was a healthcare worker with PCR-confirmed SARS-CoV-2 infection or an uninfected control (not recorded which). This chain's CDR3 is CASSATGTFPDTQYF. CDR3 DNA: TGTGCCAGCAGCGCCACCGGGACATTCCCAGATACGCAGTATTTT.